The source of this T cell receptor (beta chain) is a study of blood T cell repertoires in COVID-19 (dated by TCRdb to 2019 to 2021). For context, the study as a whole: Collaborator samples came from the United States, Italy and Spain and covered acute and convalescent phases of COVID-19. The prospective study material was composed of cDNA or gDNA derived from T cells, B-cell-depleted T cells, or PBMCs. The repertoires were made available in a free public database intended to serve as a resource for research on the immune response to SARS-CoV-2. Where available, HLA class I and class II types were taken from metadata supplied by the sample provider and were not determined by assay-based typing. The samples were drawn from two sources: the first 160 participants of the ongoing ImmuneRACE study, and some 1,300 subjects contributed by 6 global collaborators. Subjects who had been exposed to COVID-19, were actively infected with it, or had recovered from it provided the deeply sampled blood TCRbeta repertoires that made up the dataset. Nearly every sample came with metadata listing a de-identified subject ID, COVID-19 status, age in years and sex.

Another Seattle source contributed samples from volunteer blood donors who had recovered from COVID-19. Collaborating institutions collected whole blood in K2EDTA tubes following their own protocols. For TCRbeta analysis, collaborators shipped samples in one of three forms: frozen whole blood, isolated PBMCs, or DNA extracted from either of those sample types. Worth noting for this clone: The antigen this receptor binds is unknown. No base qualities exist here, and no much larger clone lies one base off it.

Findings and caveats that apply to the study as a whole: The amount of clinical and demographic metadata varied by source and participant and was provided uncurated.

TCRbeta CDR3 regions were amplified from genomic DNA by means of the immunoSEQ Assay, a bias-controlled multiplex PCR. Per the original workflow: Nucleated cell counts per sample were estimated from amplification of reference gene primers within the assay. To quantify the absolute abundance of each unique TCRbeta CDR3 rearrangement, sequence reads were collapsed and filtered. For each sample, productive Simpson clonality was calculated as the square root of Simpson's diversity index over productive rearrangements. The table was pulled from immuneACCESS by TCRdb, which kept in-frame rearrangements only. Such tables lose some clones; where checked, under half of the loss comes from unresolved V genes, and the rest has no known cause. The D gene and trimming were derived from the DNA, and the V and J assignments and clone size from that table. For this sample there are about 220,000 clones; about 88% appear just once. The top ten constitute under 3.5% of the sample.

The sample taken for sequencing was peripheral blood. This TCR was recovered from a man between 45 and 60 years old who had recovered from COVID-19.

CDR3 reads: CASSVAAGVGKETQYF. The nucleotides read TGTGCCAGCAGCGTAGCTGCAGGGGTAGGCAAAGAGACCCAGTACTTC. The V and J segments used are TRBV9 and TRBJ2-5; TRBD1 is a weak D gene call, 6 bases matching. V is shortened by 0 bases, J by 3 bases, and the region joining them spans 15 bases. The CDR3 covers 16 residues, taking in both the cysteine and the phenylalanine. Only the CDR3 portion is preserved as DNA: 48 bases, with reading frame beginning at the first base. CDR1 and CDR2 are read off the germline V gene as SGDLS and YYNGEE.